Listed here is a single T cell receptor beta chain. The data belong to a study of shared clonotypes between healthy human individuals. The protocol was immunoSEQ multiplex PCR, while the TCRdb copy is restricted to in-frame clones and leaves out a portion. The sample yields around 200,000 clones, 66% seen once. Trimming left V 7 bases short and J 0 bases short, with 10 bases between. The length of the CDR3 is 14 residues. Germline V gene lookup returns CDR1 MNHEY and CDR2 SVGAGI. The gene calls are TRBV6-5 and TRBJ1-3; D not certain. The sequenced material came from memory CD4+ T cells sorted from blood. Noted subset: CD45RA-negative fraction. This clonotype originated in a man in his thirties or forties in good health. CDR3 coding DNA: TGTGCCAGCATCAGGCATTACTCTGGAAACACCATATATTTT. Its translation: CASIRHYSGNTIYF.